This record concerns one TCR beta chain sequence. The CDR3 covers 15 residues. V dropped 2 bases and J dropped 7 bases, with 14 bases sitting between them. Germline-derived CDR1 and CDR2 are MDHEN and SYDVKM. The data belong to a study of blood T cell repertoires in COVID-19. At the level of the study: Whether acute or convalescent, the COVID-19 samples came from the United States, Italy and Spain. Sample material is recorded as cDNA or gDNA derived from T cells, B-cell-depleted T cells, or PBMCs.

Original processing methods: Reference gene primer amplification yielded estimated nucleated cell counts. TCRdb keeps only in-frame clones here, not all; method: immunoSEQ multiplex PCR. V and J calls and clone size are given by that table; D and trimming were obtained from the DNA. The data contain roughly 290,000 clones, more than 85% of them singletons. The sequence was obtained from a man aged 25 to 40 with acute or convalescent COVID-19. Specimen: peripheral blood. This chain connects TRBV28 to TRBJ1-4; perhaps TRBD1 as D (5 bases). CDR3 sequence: CASSLASRQREKLFF. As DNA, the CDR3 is TGTGCCAGCAGTTTAGCCAGCAGACAGCGTGAAAAACTGTTTTTT.